These 6 T cell receptor beta chains were all obtained from the same sample, sequenced in a study of CD4+ T cells in melanoma. Using immunoSEQ multiplex PCR, the repertoire was profiled, and TCRdb retains in-frame clones only, with some absent. The table includes some 110,000 clones, about 90% detected once. Sequenced sample: peripheral blood. All receptors come from a human donor with melanoma.

This chain uses TRBV7-2 with TRBJ2-1; D is unresolved. Germline values: CDR1 SGHTA, CDR2 FQGNSA. V lost 5 bases and J lost 9, with 14 bases in between. This CDR3 is 13 amino acids long. The CDR3 region is CASSPVPAPEQFF. The CDR3 DNA sequence: TGTGCCAGCAGCCCCGTCCCAGCACCTGAGCAGTTCTTC.

This chain connects TRBV5-1 to TRBJ2-4; D gene ambiguous. Deletions cut 4 bases from V and 0 bases from J, with 14 bases between. The CDR3 spans 16 residues. Germline V CDR1 and CDR2: SGHRS, YFSETQ. In DNA, the CDR3 is TGCGCCAGCAGCGCCGTAGGCGTTTTAGCCAAAAACATTCAGTACTTC. This encodes CASSAVGVLAKNIQYF.

The J gene is TRBJ2-5, the V gene TRBV19, with a tentative D call TRBD1 (6 bases). Trimming pared 5 bases from V and 0 bases from J, leaving 10 bases between. This CDR3 contains 14 residues. Looked up from germline, CDR1 is LNHDA and CDR2 is SQIVND (reference sequence). CDR3 in DNA: TGTGCCAGTAGTCCTGGACAGTACCAAGAGACCCAGTACTTC. This sequence encodes CASSPGQYQETQYF.

A note on this clone: At one boundary the junction diverges from the germline segment, which might be a read error. The same CDR3 also results from other DNA sequences found in this sample. The chain recombines TRBV5-6 with TRBJ1-6, with D possibly TRBD1 on 6 matching bases. Looked up from germline, CDR1 is SGHDT and CDR2 is YYEEEE. CDR3 size: 17 residues. The CDR3 DNA sequence: TGTGCCAGTAGCTCGGGATATAACAGGGAGTTTAATTCACCCCTCCACTTT. Translated, it gives CASSSGYNREFNSPLHF.

The chain has TRBV6-5 and TRBJ2-3, with 9 nucleotides matching TRBD2. CDR3 length: 15 amino acids. Germline CDR1 MNHEY, CDR2 SVGAGI. The junction had 2 bases not matched to a gene; V was cut back by 2 bases and J by 2 bases. The CDR3 reads CASSYLAGTTDTQYF. CDR3 bases: TGTGCCAGCAGTTACCTAGCGGGAACCACAGATACGCAGTATTTT.

As to this clone: At the DNA level, this CDR3 is encoded by other sequences in the same sample as well. This chain connects TRBV18 to TRBJ2-5; D gene uncertain. V shed 0 bases and J shed 2 bases, with 7 bases lying between them. The V gene's germline CDR1 is KGHSH and CDR2 LQKENI. The CDR3 extends over 14 amino acids. CDR3 nucleotide sequence: TGTGCCAGCTCACCACCCAGCGTGCAAGAGACCCAGTACTTC. Amino acids: CASSPPSVQETQYF.